The next 17 T cell receptor beta chains were all read from a single sample in a study of control samples from healthy donors and cancer patients. TCRdb's table, derived via immunoSEQ multiplex PCR, lists solely in-frame clones and lacks some. Among some 120,000 clones listed, 88% were seen once. Sequencing was carried out using blood. These receptors were collected from a woman between 65 and 79 years old in good health.

The V call is TRBV5-4, the J call TRBJ1-5; D possibly corresponds to TRBD1 (5 bases). This CDR3 region has 16 residues. Germline-derived CDR1 and CDR2 are SGHNT and YYREEE (reference sequence). Between the trimmed V and J ends, which lost 4 bases and 2 bases, there was a span of 16 bases. The DNA of the CDR3 is TGTGCCAGCAGCGTAACGGGGCTAGGAGGCAATCAGCCCCAGCATTTT. This sequence encodes CASSVTGLGGNQPQHF.

The chain uses TRBV2 and TRBJ1-1; TRBD1 might be the D (6 bases). Germline CDR1 is SNHLY and CDR2 is FYNNEI. V lost 10 bases, J lost 1 base, and 16 bases lay in between. CDR3 length: 14 amino acids. CDR3 nucleotides: TGTGCCACTTCATTCACGGACAGGAACACTGAAGCTTTCTTT. Protein sequence: CATSFTDRNTEAFF.

The chain has TRBV5-1 and TRBJ1-1; D possibly corresponds to TRBD1 (5 bases). Germline lookup yields CDR1 SGHRS and CDR2 YFSETQ. V lost 4 bases, J lost 3 bases, and 22 bases lay in between. The CDR3 contains 17 residues. The CDR3 nucleotides read TGCGCCAGCAGCCCCCGGTTCAAACAGGAGATTCACACTGAAGCTTTCTTT. As protein: CASSPRFKQEIHTEAFF.

The chain recombines TRBV3-1 (or the pseudogene TRBV3-2) with TRBJ2-2; D unresolved. This CDR3 region has 13 residues. The V end lost 2 bases, the J end lost 6 bases, and 7 bases lay between the germline ends. The germline V gene encodes CDR1 LGHDT and CDR2 YNNKEL (reference sequence). CDR3 bases: TGTGCCAGCAGCCAATTCACGTCCGGGGAGCTGTTTTTT. It is translated as CASSQFTSGELFF.

V is TRBV5-1 and J is TRBJ2-1; tentatively, D is TRBD2 (5 bases). V gave up 4 bases and J gave up 9 bases, with 20 bases separating them. The germline V gene encodes CDR1 SGHRS and CDR2 YFSETQ. There are 15 residues in the CDR3. For the CDR3, the DNA is TGCGCCAGCAGCCGTTCCTACCTAGCTAGCAGTGAGCAGTTCTTC. It specifies CASSRSYLASSEQFF.

The table lists this clone with many counts. CDR3 DNA: TGTGCCAGCAGCCCCTGGACAGGGGGCAATCAGCCCCAGCATTTT. Its translation: CASSPWTGGNQPQHF. This rearrangement joins TRBV6-5 to TRBJ1-5; 9 bases line up with TRBD1. The germline CDR1 and CDR2 sequences are MNHEY and SVGAGI. CDR3 length equals 15 residues. The V gene end was trimmed by 6 bases and the J gene end by 2 bases; junction bases not matched to a gene: 5.

Only one count was recorded for this clone. The chain recombines TRBV10-3 with TRBJ1-2, with 9 bases that match TRBD1. Germline V CDR1 and CDR2: ENHRY, SYGVKD. The ends lost 5 bases at V and 2 bases at J; junction bases unmatched: 9. The CDR3 is made up of 16 amino acids. The CDR3 protein is CAISQGQGTENYGYTF. CDR3 DNA: TGTGCCATCAGTCAAGGACAGGGGACGGAGAACTATGGCTACACCTTC.

The genes are TRBV27 and TRBJ1-5; D is undetermined. The CDR3 length is 15 residues. V dropped 3 bases and J dropped 2 bases, with 11 bases sitting between them. Germline CDR1 reads MNHEY; CDR2 reads SMNVEV (reference sequence). The CDR3 sequence is CASSLGREGNQPQHF. Here the CDR3 DNA reads TGTGCCAGCAGTTTGGGGAGGGAGGGCAATCAGCCCCAGCATTTT.

The V gene is TRBV5-5, the J gene TRBJ2-7, with 7 bases matching TRBD1. V was clipped by 5 bases and J by 6 bases; unmatched bases: 17. CDR3 length: 16 residues. Germline V gives CDR1 SGHKS, CDR2 YYEKEE (reference sequence). The CDR3 protein is CASRPRAGTRTGEQYF. The CDR3 region has the DNA TGTGCCAGCAGACCCCGGGCCGGGACAAGGACAGGCGAGCAGTACTTC.

V usage is TRBV20-1 and J usage is TRBJ1-1, with 10 bases aligning to TRBD1. The CDR3 spans 15 residues. The trim removed 3 bases at V and 7 bases at J, leaving 11 bases unmatched. Germline loops: CDR1 DFQATT, CDR2 SNEGSKA (reference sequence). CDR3 in DNA: TGCAGTGCTAGTTACCCCCGGGACAGGGGCATTGAAGCTTTCTTT. Its translation: CSASYPRDRGIEAFF.

The chain links TRBV19 to TRBJ2-7; D might be TRBD2 (6 bases). Trimming took off 5 bases at V and 4 bases at J, with 12 bases between the two ends. The CDR3 extends over 13 amino acids. The germline CDR1 and CDR2 sequences are LNHDA and SQIVND (reference sequence). DNA for the CDR3: TGTGCCAGTAGTCCCCGCGGGGCGTACGAGCAGTACTTC. It is translated as CASSPRGAYEQYF.

The J gene is TRBJ2-5, the V gene TRBV5-5; no firm D call. V lost 3 bases and J 4 bases, leaving 7 bases between the germline ends. The CDR3 covers 12 residues. The germline V gene encodes CDR1 SGHKS and CDR2 YYEKEE (reference sequence). In nucleotides, the CDR3 is TGTGCCAGCAGCTCGGCCCTAGAGACCCAGTACTTC. As protein: CASSSALETQYF.

The chain links TRBV7-9 to TRBJ2-2, with 7 bases identical to TRBD2. This CDR3 contains 16 residues. Germline-derived CDR1 and CDR2 are SEHNR and FQNEAQ (reference sequence). With V trimmed by 2 bases and J by 1 base, 4 bases remained unmatched. This chain's CDR3 is CASSLPKRENTGELFF. The CDR3 coding sequence is TGTGCCAGCAGCTTACCAAAGCGGGAGAACACCGGGGAGCTGTTTTTT.

V and J are TRBV3-1 (or the pseudogene TRBV3-2) and TRBJ1-2, with 12 bases identical to TRBD1. CDR3 length: 15 residues. Germline CDR1 is LGHDT and CDR2 is YNNKEL (reference sequence). The V and J ends lost 3 bases and 8 bases, in that order; junction bases with no gene match: 7. CDR3 DNA sequence: TGTGCCAGCAGCCACACTGGGACAGGGGGCCGCGGCTACACCTTC. It specifies CASSHTGTGGRGYTF.

This sequence joins TRBV29-1 and TRBJ2-1; TRBD2 agrees at 10 bases. Trimming cost V 3 bases and J 5 bases; bases outside gene matches: 10. CDR1 is SQVTM, CDR2 ANQGSEA, per germline. This CDR3 spans 16 amino acids. DNA for the CDR3: TGCAGCGTTGATTGGACGGGGACTAGCGTCCACAATGAGCAGTTCTTC. This encodes CSVDWTGTSVHNEQFF.

This chain joins TRBV5-4 and TRBJ2-5; D is undetermined. Trimming stripped 4 bases from V and 5 bases from J, with 12 bases between. CDR1 is SGHNT and CDR2 is YYREEE in the germline V gene (reference sequence). The CDR3 is 13 amino acids. CDR3 residues: CASSLHLQETQYF. CDR3 DNA sequence: TGTGCCAGCAGCCTCCATTTGCAGGAGACCCAGTACTTC.

The rearrangement links TRBV11-3 to TRBJ1-2; tentative D call: TRBD1 (6 bases). CDR1 is SGHNT, CDR2 YENEEA, per germline. The CDR3 has 15 residues. Trimming cost V 3 bases and J 6 bases, with 17 bases left between them. Written as DNA, the CDR3 is TGTGCCAGCAGCTTTGGACCAGGGAGACAGGATGGCTACACCTTC. It is translated as CASSFGPGRQDGYTF. The complete variable domain, with remaining parts taken from reference TRBV11-3 and TRBJ1-2, reads EAGVVQSPRYKIIEKKQPVAFWCNPISGHNTLYWYLQNLGQGPELLIRYENEEAVDDSQLPKDRFSAERLKGVDSTLKIQPAELGDSAVYLCASSFGPGRQDGYTFGSGTRLTVV.